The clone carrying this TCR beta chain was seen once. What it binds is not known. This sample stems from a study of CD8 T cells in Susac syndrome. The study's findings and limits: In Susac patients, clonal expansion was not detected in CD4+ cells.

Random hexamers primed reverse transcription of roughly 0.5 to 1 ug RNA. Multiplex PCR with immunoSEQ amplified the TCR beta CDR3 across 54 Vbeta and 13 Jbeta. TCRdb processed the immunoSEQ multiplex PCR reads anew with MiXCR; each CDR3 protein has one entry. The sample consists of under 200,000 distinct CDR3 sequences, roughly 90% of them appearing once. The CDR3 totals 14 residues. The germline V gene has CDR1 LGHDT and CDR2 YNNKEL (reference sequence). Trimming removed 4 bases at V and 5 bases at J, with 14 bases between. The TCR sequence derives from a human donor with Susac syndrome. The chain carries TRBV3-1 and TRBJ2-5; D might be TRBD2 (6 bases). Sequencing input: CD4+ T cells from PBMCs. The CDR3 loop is CASSPGAGGETQYF. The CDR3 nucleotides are TGTGCCAGCAGCCCCGGGGCCGGAGGGGAGACCCAGTACTTC.